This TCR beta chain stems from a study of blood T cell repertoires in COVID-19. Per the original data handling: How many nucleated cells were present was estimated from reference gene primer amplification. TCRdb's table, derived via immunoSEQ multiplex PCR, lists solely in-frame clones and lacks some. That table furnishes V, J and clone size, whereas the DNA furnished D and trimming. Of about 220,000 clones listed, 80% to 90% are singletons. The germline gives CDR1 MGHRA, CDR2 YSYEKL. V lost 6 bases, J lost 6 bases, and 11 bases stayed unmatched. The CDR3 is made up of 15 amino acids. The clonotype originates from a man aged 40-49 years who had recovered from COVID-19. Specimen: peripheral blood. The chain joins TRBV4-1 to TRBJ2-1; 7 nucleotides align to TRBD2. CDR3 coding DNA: TGCGCCAGCAGTCAGAGCGGGGACCGATTCAATGAGCAGTTCTTC. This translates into CASSQSGDRFNEQFF.